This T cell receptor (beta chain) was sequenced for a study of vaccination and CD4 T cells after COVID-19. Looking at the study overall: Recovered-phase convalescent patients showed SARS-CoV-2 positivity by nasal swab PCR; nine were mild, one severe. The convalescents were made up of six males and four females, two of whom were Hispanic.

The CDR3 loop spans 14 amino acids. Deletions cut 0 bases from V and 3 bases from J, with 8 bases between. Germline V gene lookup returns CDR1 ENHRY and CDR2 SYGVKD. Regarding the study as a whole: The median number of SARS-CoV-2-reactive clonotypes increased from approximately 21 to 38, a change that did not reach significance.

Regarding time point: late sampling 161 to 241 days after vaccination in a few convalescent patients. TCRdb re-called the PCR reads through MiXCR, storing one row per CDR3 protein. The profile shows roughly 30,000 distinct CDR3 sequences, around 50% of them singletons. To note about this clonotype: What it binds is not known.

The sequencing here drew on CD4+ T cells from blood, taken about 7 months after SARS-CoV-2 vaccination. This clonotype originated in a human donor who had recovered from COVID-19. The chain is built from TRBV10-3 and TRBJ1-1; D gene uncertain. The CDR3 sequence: CAISESTGYTEAFF. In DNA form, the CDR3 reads TGTGCCATCAGTGAGTCGACGGGATACACTGAAGCTTTCTTT.